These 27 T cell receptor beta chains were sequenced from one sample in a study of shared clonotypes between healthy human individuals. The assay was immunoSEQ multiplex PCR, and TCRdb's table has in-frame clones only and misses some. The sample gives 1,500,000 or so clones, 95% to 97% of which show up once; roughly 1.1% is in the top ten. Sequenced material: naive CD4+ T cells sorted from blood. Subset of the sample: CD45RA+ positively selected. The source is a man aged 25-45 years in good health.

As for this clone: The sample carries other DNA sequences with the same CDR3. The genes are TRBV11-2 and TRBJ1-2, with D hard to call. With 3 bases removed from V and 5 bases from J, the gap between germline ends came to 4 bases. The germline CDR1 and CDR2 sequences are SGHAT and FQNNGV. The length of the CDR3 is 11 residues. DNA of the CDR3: TGTGCCAGCAGCTTGGAGTATGGCTACACCTTC. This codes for CASSLEYGYTF. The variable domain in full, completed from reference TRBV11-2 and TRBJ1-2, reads EAGVAQSPRYKIIEKRQSVAFWCNPISGHATLYWYQQILGQGPKLLIQFQNNGVVDDSQLPKDRFSAERLKGVDSTLKIQPAKLEDSAVYLCASSLEYGYTFGSGTRLTVV.

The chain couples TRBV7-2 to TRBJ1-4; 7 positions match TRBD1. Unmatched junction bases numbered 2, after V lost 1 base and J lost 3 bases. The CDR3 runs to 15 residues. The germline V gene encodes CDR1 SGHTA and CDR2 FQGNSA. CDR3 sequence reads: CASSLGDRANEKLFF. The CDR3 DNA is TGTGCCAGCAGCTTAGGGGACAGAGCTAATGAAAAACTGTTTTTT.

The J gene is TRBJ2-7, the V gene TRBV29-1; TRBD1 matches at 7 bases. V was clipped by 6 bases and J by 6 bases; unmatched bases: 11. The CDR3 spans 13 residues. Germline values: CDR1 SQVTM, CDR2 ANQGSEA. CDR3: CSVAGTVTSEQYF. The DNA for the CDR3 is TGCAGCGTGGCCGGGACAGTCACCTCCGAGCAGTACTTC.

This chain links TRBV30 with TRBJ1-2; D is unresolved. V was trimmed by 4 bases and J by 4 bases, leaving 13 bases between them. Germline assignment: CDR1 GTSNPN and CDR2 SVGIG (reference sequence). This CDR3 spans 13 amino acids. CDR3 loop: CAWTPPGSYGYTF. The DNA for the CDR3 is TGTGCCTGGACCCCGCCGGGGAGCTATGGCTACACCTTC.

The CDR3 here is CASSLWGRAGPNNNEQFF. The CDR3, as DNA: TGTGCCAGCAGTTTATGGGGAAGAGCCGGCCCGAACAACAATGAGCAGTTCTTC. The chain combines TRBV27 with TRBJ2-1; unclear D gene. Germline CDR1 and CDR2: MNHEY and SMNVEV (reference sequence). Trimming left V 1 base short and J 5 bases short, with 21 bases between. The CDR3 has 18 residues.

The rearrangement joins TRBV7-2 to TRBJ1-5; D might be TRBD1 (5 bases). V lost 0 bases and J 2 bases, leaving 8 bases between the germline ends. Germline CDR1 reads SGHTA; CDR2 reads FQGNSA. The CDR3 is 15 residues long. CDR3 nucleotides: TGTGCCAGCAGCTTAGCGTTAGGGGGCAATCAGCCCCAGCATTTT. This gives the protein CASSLALGGNQPQHF.

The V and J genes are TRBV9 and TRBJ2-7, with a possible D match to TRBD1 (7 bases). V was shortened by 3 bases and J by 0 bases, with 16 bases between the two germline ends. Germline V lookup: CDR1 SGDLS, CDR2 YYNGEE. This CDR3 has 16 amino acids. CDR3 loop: CASSEGPRGDSYEQYF. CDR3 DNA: TGTGCCAGCAGCGAGGGACCCAGGGGGGACTCCTACGAGCAGTACTTC.

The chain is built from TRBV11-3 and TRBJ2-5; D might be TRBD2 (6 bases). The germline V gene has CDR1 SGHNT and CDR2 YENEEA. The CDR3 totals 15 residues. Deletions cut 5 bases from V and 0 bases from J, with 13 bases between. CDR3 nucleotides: TGTGCCAGCAGCCTGGGGGGTGCTAACCAAGAGACCCAGTACTTC. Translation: CASSLGGANQETQYF.

The CDR3 DNA reads TGTGCCAGCAGCGAGGGACCTATGAACACTGAAGCTTTCTTT. It encodes CASSEGPMNTEAFF. This chain joins TRBV9 and TRBJ1-1; a possible D gene is TRBD1 (5 bases). The CDR3 is 14 amino acids. V was shortened by 3 bases and J by 0 bases, with 9 bases between the two germline ends. CDR1 and CDR2 (germline): SGDLS, YYNGEE.

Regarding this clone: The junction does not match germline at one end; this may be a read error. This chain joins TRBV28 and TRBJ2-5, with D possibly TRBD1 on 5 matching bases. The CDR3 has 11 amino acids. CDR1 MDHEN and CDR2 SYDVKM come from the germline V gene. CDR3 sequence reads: CASSLMDTKDF. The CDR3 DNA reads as TGTGCCAGCAGTTTAATGGACACCAAGGACTTC. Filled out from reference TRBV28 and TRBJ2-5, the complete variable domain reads DVKVTQSSRYLVKRTGEKVFLECVQDMDHENMFWYRQDPGLGLRLIYFSYDVKMKEKGDIPEGYSVSREKKERFSLILESASTNQTSMYLCASSLMDTKDFGPGTRLLVL.

The CDR3 coding sequence is TGTGCCAGCAGCTTACTAACAGTGAGCTCTGGAAACACCATATATTTT. The encoded protein is CASSLLTVSSGNTIYF. The chain links TRBV11-2 to TRBJ1-3; D is unclear. Germline V gene lookup returns CDR1 SGHAT and CDR2 FQNNGV. This CDR3 contains 16 residues. Trimming removed 2 bases from V and 0 bases from J, with 11 bases in between.

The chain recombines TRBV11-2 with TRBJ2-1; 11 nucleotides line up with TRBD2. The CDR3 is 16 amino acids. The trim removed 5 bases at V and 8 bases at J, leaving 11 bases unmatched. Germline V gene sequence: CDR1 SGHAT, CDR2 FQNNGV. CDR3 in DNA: TGTGCCAGCAGCGCCAGACTAGCGGGGACTGTTTATGAGCAGTTCTTC. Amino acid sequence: CASSARLAGTVYEQFF.

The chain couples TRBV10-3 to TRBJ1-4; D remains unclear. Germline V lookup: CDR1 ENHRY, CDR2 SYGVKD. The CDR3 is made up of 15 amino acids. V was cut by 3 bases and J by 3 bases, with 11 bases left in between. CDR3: CAISDSKGSNEKLFF. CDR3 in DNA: TGTGCCATCAGTGACTCCAAAGGGTCTAATGAAAAACTGTTTTTT.

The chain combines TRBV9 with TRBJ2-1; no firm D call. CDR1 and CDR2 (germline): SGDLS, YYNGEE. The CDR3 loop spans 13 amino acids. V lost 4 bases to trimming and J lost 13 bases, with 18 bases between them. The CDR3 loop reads CASSPTLRSAQFF. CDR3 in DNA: TGTGCCAGCAGCCCTACTCTAAGATCCGCACAGTTCTTC.

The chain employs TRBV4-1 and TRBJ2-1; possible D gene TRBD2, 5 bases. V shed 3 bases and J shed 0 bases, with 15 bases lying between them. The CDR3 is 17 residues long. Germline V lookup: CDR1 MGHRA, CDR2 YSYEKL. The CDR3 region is CASSHTAGVSSYNEQFF. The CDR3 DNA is TGCGCCAGCAGCCACACCGCCGGGGTTAGCTCCTACAATGAGCAGTTCTTC.

CDR3: CASRGLDNEQFF. CDR3 DNA: TGTGCCAGCAGGGGACTAGACAATGAGCAGTTCTTC. This chain uses TRBV11-3 with TRBJ2-1, with 8 bases lining up with TRBD2. The CDR3 totals 12 residues. Germline loops: CDR1 SGHNT, CDR2 YENEEA. The V gene end was trimmed by 6 bases and the J gene end by 5 bases; junction bases not matched to a gene: 0.

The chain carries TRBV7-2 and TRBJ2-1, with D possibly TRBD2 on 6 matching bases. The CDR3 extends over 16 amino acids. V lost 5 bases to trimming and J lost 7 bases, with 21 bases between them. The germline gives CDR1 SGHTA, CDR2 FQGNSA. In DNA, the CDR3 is TGTGCCAGCAGCCGAACTCTAACGGGAGTAGTTAATGAGCAGTTCTTC. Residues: CASSRTLTGVVNEQFF.

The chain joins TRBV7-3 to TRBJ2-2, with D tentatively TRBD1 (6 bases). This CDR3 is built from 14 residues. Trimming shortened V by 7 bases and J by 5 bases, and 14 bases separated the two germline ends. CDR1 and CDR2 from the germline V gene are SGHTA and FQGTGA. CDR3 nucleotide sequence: TGTGCCAGCACCACGGACAGACGAACCGGGGAGCTGTTTTTT. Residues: CASTTDRRTGELFF.

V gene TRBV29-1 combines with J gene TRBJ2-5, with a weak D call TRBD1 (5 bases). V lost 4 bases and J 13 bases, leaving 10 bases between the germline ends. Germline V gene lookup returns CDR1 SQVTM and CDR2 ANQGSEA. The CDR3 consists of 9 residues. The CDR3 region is CSVGGPPYF. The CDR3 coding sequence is TGCAGCGTTGGGGGCCCCCCGTACTTC.

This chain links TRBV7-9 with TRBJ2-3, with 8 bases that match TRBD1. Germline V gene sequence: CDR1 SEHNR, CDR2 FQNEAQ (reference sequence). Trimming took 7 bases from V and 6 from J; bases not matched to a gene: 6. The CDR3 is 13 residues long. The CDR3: CASTWTGMDTQYF. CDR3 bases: TGTGCCAGCACCTGGACAGGGATGGATACGCAGTATTTT.

The CDR3 nucleotides are TGTGCCAGCAGCTTAGCGTGGCTGGTCGACAATGAGCAGTTCTTC. It codes for CASSLAWLVDNEQFF. The chain joins TRBV7-2 to TRBJ2-1, with D uncertain. This CDR3 has 15 residues. With 0 bases removed from V and 5 bases from J, the gap between germline ends came to 11 bases. Germline CDR1 and CDR2: SGHTA and FQGNSA.

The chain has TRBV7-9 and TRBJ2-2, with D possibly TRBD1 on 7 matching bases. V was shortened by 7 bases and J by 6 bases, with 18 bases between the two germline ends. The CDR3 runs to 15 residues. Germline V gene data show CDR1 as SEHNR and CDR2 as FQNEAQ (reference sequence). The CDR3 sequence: CASTQGGAYPGELFF. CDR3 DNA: TGTGCCAGCACCCAGGGGGGCGCCTACCCCGGGGAGCTGTTTTTT. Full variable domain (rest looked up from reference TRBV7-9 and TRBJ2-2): DTGVSQNPRHKITKRGQNVTFRCDPISEHNRLYWYRQTLGQGPEFLTYFQNEAQLEKSRLLSDRFSAERPKGSFSTLEIQRTEQGDSAMYLCASTQGGAYPGELFFGEGSRLTVL.

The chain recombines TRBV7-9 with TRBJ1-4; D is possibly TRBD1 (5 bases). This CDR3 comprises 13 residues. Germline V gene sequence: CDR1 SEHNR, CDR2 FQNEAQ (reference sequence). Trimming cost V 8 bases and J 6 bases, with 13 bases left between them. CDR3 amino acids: CASQGASHEKLFF. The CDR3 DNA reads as TGTGCCAGCCAGGGAGCTAGCCATGAAAAACTGTTTTTT.

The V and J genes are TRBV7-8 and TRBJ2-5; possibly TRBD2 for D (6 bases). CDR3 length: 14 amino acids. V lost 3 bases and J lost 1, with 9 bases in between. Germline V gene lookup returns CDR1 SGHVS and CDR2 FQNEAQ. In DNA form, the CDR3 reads TGTGCCAGCAGCTTTAATAGCGGCCAAGAGACCCAGTACTTC. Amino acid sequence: CASSFNSGQETQYF.

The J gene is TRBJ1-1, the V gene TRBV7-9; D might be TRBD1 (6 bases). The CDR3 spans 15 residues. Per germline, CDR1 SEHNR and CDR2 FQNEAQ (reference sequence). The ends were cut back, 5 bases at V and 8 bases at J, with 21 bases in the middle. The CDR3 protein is CASSPSSRDTNEAFF. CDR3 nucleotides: TGTGCCAGCAGCCCATCGAGCCGGGACACTAACGAAGCTTTCTTT.

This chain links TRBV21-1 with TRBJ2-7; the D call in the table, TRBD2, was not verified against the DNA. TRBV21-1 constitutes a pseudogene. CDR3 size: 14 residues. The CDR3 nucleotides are TGTGCCAGCGATCAAGCGGTTCACTCCTACGAGCAGTACTTC. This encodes CASDQAVHSYEQYF.

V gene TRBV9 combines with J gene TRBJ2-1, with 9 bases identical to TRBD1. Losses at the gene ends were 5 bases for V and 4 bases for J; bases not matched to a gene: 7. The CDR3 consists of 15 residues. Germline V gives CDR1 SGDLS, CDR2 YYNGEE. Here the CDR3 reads CASSPGQGLYNEQFF. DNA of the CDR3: TGTGCCAGCAGTCCGGGACAGGGCCTATACAATGAGCAGTTCTTC.